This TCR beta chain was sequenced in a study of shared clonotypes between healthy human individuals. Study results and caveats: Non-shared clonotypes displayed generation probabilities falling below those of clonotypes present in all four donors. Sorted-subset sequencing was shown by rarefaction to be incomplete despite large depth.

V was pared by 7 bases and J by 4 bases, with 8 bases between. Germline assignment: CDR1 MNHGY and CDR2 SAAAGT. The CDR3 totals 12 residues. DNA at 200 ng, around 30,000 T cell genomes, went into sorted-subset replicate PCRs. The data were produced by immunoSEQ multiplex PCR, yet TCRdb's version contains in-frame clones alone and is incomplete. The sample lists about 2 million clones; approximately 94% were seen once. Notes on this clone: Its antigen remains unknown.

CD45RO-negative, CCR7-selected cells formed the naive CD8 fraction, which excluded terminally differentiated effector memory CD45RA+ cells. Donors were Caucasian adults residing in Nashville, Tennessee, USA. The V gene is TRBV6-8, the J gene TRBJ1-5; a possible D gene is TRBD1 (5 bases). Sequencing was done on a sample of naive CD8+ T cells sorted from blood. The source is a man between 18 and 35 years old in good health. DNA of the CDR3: TGTGCCAGCAAACGGACAAATCAGCCCCAGCATTTT. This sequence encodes CASKRTNQPQHF.